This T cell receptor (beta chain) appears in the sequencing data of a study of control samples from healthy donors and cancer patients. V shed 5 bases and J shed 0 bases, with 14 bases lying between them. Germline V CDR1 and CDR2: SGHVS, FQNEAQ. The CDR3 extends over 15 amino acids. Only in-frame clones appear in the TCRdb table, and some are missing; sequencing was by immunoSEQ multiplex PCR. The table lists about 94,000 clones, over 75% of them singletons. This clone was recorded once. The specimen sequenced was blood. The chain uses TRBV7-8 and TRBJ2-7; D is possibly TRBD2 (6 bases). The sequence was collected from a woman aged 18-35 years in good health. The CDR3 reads CASSHESGDSYEQYF. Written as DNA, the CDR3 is TGTGCCAGCAGCCACGAATCGGGGGACTCCTACGAGCAGTACTTC. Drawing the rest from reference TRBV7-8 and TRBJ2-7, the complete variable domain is GAGVSQSPRYKVAKRGQDVALRCDPISGHVSLFWYQQALGQGPEFLTYFQNEAQLDKSGLPSDRFFAERPEGSVSTLKIQRTQQEDSAVYLCASSHESGDSYEQYFGPGTRLTVT.